These 7 T cell receptor beta chains came from one sample sequenced in a study of blood T cell repertoires in COVID-19. Generated by immunoSEQ multiplex PCR, the TCRdb table keeps only in-frame clones and is missing some. The data show 200,000 to 250,000 clones, 84% seen once. Sequenced: peripheral blood. All receptors come from a woman older than 75 with COVID-19, enrolled during active disease.

The rearrangement links TRBV2 to TRBJ1-5; D is uncertain. The CDR3 sequence is 13 residues long. V dropped 4 bases and J dropped 0 bases, with 4 bases sitting between them. Germline-derived CDR1 and CDR2 are SNHLY and FYNNEI. CDR3 sequence reads: CASSADSNQPQHF. CDR3 nucleotide sequence: TGTGCCAGCAGTGCAGATAGCAATCAGCCCCAGCATTTT.

The rearrangement uses TRBV4-1 and TRBJ1-4, with 11 bases that match TRBD1. With V trimmed by 0 bases and J by 5 bases, 11 bases remained unmatched. Germline assignment: CDR1 MGHRA and CDR2 YSYEKL. The CDR3 loop spans 19 amino acids. The CDR3 is CASSQDFGQGAKRNEKLFF. Written as DNA, the CDR3 is TGCGCCAGCAGCCAAGATTTCGGACAGGGGGCGAAAAGAAATGAAAAACTGTTTTTT.

This chain's CDR3 is CASRGEGPNEQFF. CDR3 sequence (DNA): TGCGCCAGCAGGGGGGAGGGGCCCAATGAGCAGTTCTTC. The chain links TRBV10-2 to TRBJ2-1, with 7 nucleotides matching TRBD2. Looked up from germline, CDR1 is WSHSY and CDR2 is SAAADI. This CDR3 is 13 amino acids long. With V trimmed by 6 bases and J by 6 bases, 5 bases remained unmatched.

This clone has a handful of counts. The chain's CDR3 is CASSPAGGLDEKLFF. CDR3 bases: TGTGCCAGCAGCCCGGCGGGGGGCTTAGATGAAAAACTGTTTTTT. The rearrangement links TRBV6-5 to TRBJ1-4, with a weak D call TRBD1 (6 bases). The CDR3 has 15 residues. Between the trimmed V and J ends, which lost 6 bases and 6 bases, there was a span of 17 bases. Germline CDR1 and CDR2: MNHEY and SVGAGI.

The chain employs TRBV5-1 and TRBJ2-1; weak D call: TRBD1 (6 bases). CDR3 size: 15 residues. V lost 4 bases, J lost 2 bases, and 13 bases lay in between. CDR1 SGHRS and CDR2 YFSETQ come from the germline V gene. CDR3 in DNA: TGCGCCAGCAGCGGCCGGACAGACCCCTACAATGAGCAGTTCTTC. This translates into CASSGRTDPYNEQFF.

V gene TRBV5-4 combines with J gene TRBJ2-7; tentatively, D is TRBD2 (6 bases). CDR1 SGHNT and CDR2 YYREEE come from the germline V gene (reference sequence). V was pared by 4 bases and J by 7 bases, with 18 bases between. This CDR3 contains 14 residues. The CDR3 spells CASSLRGTRQEQYF. For the CDR3, the DNA is TGTGCCAGCAGCCTCCGCGGGACGCGGCAGGAGCAGTACTTC.

The V and J genes are TRBV5-1 and TRBJ1-1; TRBD1 might be the D (5 bases). This CDR3 contains 14 residues. Germline CDR1 and CDR2: SGHRS and YFSETQ. V was clipped by 3 bases and J by 1 base, with 10 bases between them. CDR3 protein: CASSSQVKNTEAFF. DNA for the CDR3: TGCGCCAGCAGCTCACAGGTCAAGAACACTGAAGCTTTCTTT.